These 5 T cell receptor beta chains came from one sample sequenced in a study of blood T cell repertoires in COVID-19. Sequencing was performed with immunoSEQ multiplex PCR; in TCRdb, only in-frame clones are kept and a portion is missing. Of under 150,000 clones in the sample, more than 70% are singletons; the top ten hold 4.5% to 7%. Sequencing was carried out using PBMCs or T cells enriched from blood (not recorded which). These TCRs come from a man aged 35-49 years with acute COVID-19.

This clone appeared once. J is TRBJ2-5 and V is TRBV24-1; 10 bases fit TRBD2. The CDR3 has 17 residues. J gave up 1 base and V 0 bases, and 4 bases lay outside the gene matches. In germline, CDR1 is KGHDR, CDR2 SFDVKD. The CDR3 sequence: CATSDLQRTSGQETQYF. The CDR3 nucleotides are TGTGCCACCAGTGATTTGCAAAGGACTAGCGGCCAAGAGACCCAGTACTTC.

J is TRBJ1-3 and V is TRBV4-3, with 9 bases identical to TRBD1. The CDR3 covers 16 residues. Per the germline V gene, CDR1 is LGHNA and CDR2 is YSLEER. V lost 1 base, J lost 3 bases, and 4 bases stayed unmatched. The CDR3 coding sequence is TGCGCCAGCAGCCAAGTTTGGGACAGGGATGGAAACACCATATATTTT. It yields the protein CASSQVWDRDGNTIYF.

J is TRBJ2-5 and V is TRBV27; TRBD2 matches 8 bases. Germline-derived CDR1 and CDR2 are MNHEY and SMNVEV (reference sequence). The V and J ends lost 6 bases and 3 bases, in that order; junction bases with no gene match: 9. The CDR3 contains 15 residues. CDR3 sequence reads: CASRLSGTRKETQYF. As DNA, the CDR3 is TGTGCCAGCAGGCTTTCCGGGACTAGAAAAGAGACCCAGTACTTC.

The table lists this clone with a few counts. CDR3 in amino acids: CASSLRTDSGNTIYF. CDR3 nucleotides: TGTGCCAGCAGCCTCAGGACAGACTCTGGAAACACCATATATTTT. The rearrangement links TRBV6-5 to TRBJ1-3, with a weak D call TRBD1 (6 bases). Germline-derived CDR1 and CDR2 are MNHEY and SVGAGI. Trimming took off 6 bases at V and 0 bases at J, with 12 bases between the two ends. The CDR3 totals 15 residues.

The chain uses TRBV25-1 and TRBJ2-1, with TRBD2 matching 10 bases. Germline V gene lookup returns CDR1 MGHDK and CDR2 SYGVNS. With 6 bases clipped from V and 2 bases from J, the junction kept 4 bases outside the gene matches. The CDR3 sequence is 15 residues long. The CDR3: CASRLSGGAYNEQFF. In DNA, the CDR3 is TGTGCCAGCAGACTAAGCGGGGGGGCCTACAATGAGCAGTTCTTC. Complete variable domain (other parts from reference TRBV25-1 and TRBJ2-1): EADIYQTPRYLVIGTGKKITLECSQTMGHDKMYWYQQDPGMELHLIHYSYGVNSTEKGDLSSESTVSRIRTEHFPLTLESARPSHTSQYLCASRLSGGAYNEQFFGPGTRLTVL.